Presented here are 13 T cell receptor beta chains from one specimen sequenced in a study of post-analysis software for immune sequencing data. Study-wide findings and caveats: A few TRBV segments (TRBV5-6, TRBV5-1 and TRBV20-1 among them) occurred more frequently in patients than in controls.

Unique molecular identifiers were present in the TCR beta cDNA libraries. One entry per CDR3 protein, called by TCRdb with MiXCR from the PCR reads. The data hold hundreds of thousands of distinct CDR3 sequences, with around 60% observed a single time. Their antigens are not known. What was sequenced was blood. These receptors were taken from a girl under 10 years old with multiple sclerosis.

This clonotype showed up just a few times. This chain joins TRBV11-2 and TRBJ2-7; D may be TRBD2 (6 bases). This CDR3 comprises 14 residues. V lost 5 bases to trimming and J lost 7 bases, with 18 bases between them. Germline CDR1 SGHAT, CDR2 FQNNGV. The CDR3: CASSRLTGVGEQYF. CDR3 DNA sequence: TGTGCCAGCAGCCGTCTAACGGGAGTAGGGGAGCAGTACTTC.

The CDR3 nucleotides read TGTGCCATCAGTGTTGGTGGGGACACCAATCCTCGGGGCTACACCTTC. Translating it yields CAISVGGDTNPRGYTF. The V call is TRBV10-3, the J call TRBJ1-2, with D possibly TRBD1 on 6 matching bases. V lost 4 bases and J 8 bases, leaving 23 bases between the germline ends. CDR1 ENHRY and CDR2 SYGVKD come from the germline V gene. The CDR3 spans 16 residues.

This rearrangement joins TRBV29-1 to TRBJ2-1, with TRBD1 identical over 8 bases. Trimming removed 8 bases from V and 1 base from J; junction bases left unmatched: 4. The CDR3 has 13 amino acids. Per the germline V gene, CDR1 is SQVTM and CDR2 is ANQGSEA. The CDR3 spells CSFRTGSYNEQFF. Written as DNA, the CDR3 is TGCAGCTTCCGGACAGGGTCCTACAATGAGCAGTTCTTC.

The V gene is TRBV28, the J gene TRBJ2-3; D is perhaps TRBD2 (6 bases). Germline assignment: CDR1 MDHEN and CDR2 SYDVKM. V shed 7 bases and J shed 3 bases, with 14 bases lying between them. The CDR3 runs 14 residues. The CDR3 coding sequence is TGTGCCAGCATAGCGGCGGGGATAACAGATACGCAGTATTTT. It codes for CASIAAGITDTQYF.

This chain joins TRBV11-2 and TRBJ2-4; D is uncertain. In germline, CDR1 is SGHAT, CDR2 FQNNGV. CDR3 length: 12 residues. The ends were cut back, 5 bases at V and 9 bases at J, with 11 bases in the middle. The CDR3 sequence is CASSQPQPIQYF. The CDR3 DNA reads TGTGCCAGCAGCCAGCCTCAACCCATTCAGTACTTC.

The chain joins TRBV7-8 to TRBJ2-7; tentative D call: TRBD2 (6 bases). From germline, CDR1 is SGHVS and CDR2 FQNEAQ. This CDR3 contains 14 residues. Trimming removed 5 bases at V and 4 bases at J, with 15 bases between. The CDR3 protein is CASSLPGTPYEQYF. The DNA for the CDR3 is TGTGCCAGCAGCCTCCCCGGGACTCCGTACGAGCAGTACTTC.

The CDR3 sequence: CASSQSGAYNEQFF. In DNA, the CDR3 is TGCGCCAGCAGCCAATCCGGGGCTTACAATGAGCAGTTCTTC. The V call is TRBV4-1, the J call TRBJ2-1, with D perhaps given as TRBD1 or TRBD2 (5 bases each). The CDR3 is 14 residues long. The V end lost 2 bases, the J end lost 4 bases, and 9 bases lay between the germline ends. Germline V gene data show CDR1 as MGHRA and CDR2 as YSYEKL.

The chain joins TRBV7-9 to TRBJ2-2; no reliable D call. Germline loops: CDR1 SEHNR, CDR2 FQNEAQ (reference sequence). The CDR3 spans 15 residues. The ends were cut back, 3 bases at V and 2 bases at J, with 10 bases in the middle. As DNA, the CDR3 is TGTGCCAGCAGCTTTCGGCAGGCTAACACCGGGGAGCTGTTTTTT. Protein sequence: CASSFRQANTGELFF.

This clonotype was seen more than once but under ten times. The J gene is TRBJ2-7, the V gene TRBV10-2; D is unclear. V was pared by 2 bases and J by 0 bases, with 11 bases between. Germline CDR1 WSHSY, CDR2 SAAADI. The CDR3 loop spans 15 amino acids. The CDR3 sequence is CASSERVVGSYEQYF. The CDR3 DNA sequence: TGCGCCAGCAGTGAGAGGGTGGTTGGCTCCTACGAGCAGTACTTC.

The chain employs TRBV7-2 and TRBJ2-3; D not certain. V was trimmed by 5 bases and J by 4 bases, leaving 16 bases between them. The CDR3 covers 15 residues. Per the germline V gene, CDR1 is SGHTA and CDR2 is FQGNSA. The chain's CDR3 is CASSVVHKDADTQYF. The CDR3 DNA reads TGTGCCAGCAGCGTGGTTCACAAGGATGCAGATACGCAGTATTTT.

The genes are TRBV6-2 or TRBV6-3 and TRBJ2-2; tentatively, D is TRBD2 (7 bases). V lost 5 bases to trimming and J lost 2 bases, with 12 bases between them. Looked up from germline, CDR1 is MNHEY and CDR2 is SVGEGT. The CDR3 has 15 residues. The CDR3: CASSAGAVNTGELFF. CDR3 sequence (DNA): TGTGCCAGCAGTGCGGGGGCCGTAAACACCGGGGAGCTGTTTTTT.

A remark on this clonotype: Its ends do not fully match the called genes, so a read error is possible. The rearrangement joins TRBV10-3 to TRBJ2-2; D remains unclear. CDR1 and CDR2 from the germline V gene are ENHRY and SYGVKD. The CDR3 consists of 14 residues. CDR3 DNA sequence: TGTGCCATCAGTGACGGGTGGAACACTGGGGAGCTGTTTTTT. Encoded protein: CAISDGWNTGELFF.

This clonotype was counted a single time. This rearrangement joins TRBV18 to TRBJ2-7; 8 bases map to TRBD2. The J call may not be correct, given that the DNA end is closer to TRBJ2-5. CDR1 and CDR2 (germline): KGHSH, LQKENI. This CDR3 has 16 residues. CDR3 region: CASSPAGLAGEETQYF. CDR3 nucleotide sequence: TGTGCCAGCTCACCAGCCGGACTAGCAGGGGAAGAGACCCAGTACTTC.